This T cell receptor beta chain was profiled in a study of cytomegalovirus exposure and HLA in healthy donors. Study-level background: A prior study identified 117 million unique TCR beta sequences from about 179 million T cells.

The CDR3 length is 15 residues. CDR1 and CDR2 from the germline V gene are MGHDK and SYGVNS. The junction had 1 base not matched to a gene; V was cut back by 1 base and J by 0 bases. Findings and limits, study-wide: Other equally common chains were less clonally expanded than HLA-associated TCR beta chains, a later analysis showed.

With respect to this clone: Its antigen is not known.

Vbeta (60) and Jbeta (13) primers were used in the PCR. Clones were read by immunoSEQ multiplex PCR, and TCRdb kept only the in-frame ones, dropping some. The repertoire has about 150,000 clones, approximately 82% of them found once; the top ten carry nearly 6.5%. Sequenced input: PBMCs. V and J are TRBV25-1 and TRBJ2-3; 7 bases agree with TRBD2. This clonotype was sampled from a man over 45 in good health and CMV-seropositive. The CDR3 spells CASSESGGSTDTQYF. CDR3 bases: TGTGCCAGCAGTGAATCGGGGGGTAGCACAGATACGCAGTATTTT.